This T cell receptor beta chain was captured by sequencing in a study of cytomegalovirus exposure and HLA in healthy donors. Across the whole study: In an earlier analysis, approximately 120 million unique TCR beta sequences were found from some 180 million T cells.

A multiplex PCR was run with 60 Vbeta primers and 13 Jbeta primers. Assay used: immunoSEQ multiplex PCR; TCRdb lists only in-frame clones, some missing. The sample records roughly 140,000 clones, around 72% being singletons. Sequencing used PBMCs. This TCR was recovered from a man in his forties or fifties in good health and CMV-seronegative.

The CDR3 bases are TGTGCCAGCACCCGAGTGGCAGGACAGGGAGGTGAAGCTTTCTTT. Encoded protein: CASTRVAGQGGEAFF. The gene calls are TRBV28 and TRBJ1-1, with TRBD1 identical over 8 bases. Germline V gene sequence: CDR1 MDHEN, CDR2 SYDVKM. The CDR3 runs to 15 residues. Trimming removed 7 bases from V and 7 bases from J; junction bases left unmatched: 14.